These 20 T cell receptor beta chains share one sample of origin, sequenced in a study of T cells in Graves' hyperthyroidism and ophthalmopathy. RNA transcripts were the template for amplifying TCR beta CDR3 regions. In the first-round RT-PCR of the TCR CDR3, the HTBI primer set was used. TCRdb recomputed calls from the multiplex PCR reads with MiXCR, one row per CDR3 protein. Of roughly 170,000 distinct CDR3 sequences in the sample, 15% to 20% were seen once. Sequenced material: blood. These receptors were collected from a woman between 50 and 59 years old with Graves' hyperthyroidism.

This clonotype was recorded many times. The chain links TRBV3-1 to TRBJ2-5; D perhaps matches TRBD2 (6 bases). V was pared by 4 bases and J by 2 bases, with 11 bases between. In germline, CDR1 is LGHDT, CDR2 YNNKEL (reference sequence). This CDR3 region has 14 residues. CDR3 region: CASSPGGVQETQYF. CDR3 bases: TGTGCCAGCAGCCCAGGCGGGGTACAAGAGACCCAGTACTTC.

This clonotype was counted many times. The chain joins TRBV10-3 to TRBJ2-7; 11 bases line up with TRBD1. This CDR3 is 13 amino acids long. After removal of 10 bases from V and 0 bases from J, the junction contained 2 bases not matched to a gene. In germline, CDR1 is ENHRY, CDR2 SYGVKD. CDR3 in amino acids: CATGQGVSYEQYF. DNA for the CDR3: TGTGCCACGGGACAGGGGGTCTCCTACGAGCAGTACTTC.

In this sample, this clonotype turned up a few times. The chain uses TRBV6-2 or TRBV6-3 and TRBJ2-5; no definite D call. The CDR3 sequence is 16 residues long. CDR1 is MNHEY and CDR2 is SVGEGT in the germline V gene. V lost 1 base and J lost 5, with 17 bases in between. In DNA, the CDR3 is TGTGCCAGCAGTTACTTTATCTCGGTCAATGCGGAGACCCAGTACTTC. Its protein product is CASSYFISVNAETQYF.

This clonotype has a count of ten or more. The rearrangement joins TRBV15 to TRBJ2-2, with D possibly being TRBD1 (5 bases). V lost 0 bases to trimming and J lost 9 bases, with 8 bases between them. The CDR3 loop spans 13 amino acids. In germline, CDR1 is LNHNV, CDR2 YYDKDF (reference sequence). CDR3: CATSRDRGWELFF. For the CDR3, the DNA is TGTGCCACCAGCAGAGATAGGGGATGGGAGCTGTTTTTT.

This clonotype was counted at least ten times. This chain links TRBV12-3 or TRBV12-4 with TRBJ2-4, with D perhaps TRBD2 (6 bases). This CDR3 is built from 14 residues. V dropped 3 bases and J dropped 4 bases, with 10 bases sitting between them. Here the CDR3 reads CASSFGGGKNIQYF. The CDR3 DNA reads TGTGCCAGCAGTTTCGGCGGAGGGAAAAACATTCAGTACTTC.

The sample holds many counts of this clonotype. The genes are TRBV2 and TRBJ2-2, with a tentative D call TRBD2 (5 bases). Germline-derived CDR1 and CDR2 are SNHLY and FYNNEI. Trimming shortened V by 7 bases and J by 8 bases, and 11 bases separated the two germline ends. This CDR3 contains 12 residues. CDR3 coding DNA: TGTGCCAGCACCAGGAGGTCTGGGGAGCTGTTTTTT. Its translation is CASTRRSGELFF.

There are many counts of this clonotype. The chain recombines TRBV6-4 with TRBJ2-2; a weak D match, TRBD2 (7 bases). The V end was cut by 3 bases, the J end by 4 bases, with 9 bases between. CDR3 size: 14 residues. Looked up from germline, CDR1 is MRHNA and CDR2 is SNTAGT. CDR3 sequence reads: CASSEGGATGELFF. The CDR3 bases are TGTGCCAGCAGTGAGGGGGGGGCCACCGGGGAGCTGTTTTTT.

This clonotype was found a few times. The CDR3 is CASSLGEQFF. The CDR3 nucleotides read TGTGCCAGCAGTTTGGGCGAGCAGTTCTTC. The chain joins TRBV28 to TRBJ2-1; D gene uncertain. Trimming took off 3 bases at V and 10 bases at J, with 4 bases between the two ends. This CDR3 contains 10 residues. The V gene's germline CDR1 is MDHEN and CDR2 SYDVKM.

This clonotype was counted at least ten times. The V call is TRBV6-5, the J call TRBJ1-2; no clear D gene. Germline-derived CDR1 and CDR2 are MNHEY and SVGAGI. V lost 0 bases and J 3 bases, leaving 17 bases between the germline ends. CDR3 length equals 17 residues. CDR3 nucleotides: TGTGCCAGCAGTTACTCGTTGGCCCTGCTCGAAGACTATGGCTACACCTTC. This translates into CASSYSLALLEDYGYTF.

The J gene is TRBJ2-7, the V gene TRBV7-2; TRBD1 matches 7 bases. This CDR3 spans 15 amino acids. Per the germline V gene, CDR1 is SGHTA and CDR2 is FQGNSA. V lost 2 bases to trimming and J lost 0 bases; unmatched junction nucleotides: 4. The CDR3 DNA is TGTGCCAGCAGCTTAAGAGGGGACAGCTCCTACGAGCAGTACTTC. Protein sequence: CASSLRGDSSYEQYF.

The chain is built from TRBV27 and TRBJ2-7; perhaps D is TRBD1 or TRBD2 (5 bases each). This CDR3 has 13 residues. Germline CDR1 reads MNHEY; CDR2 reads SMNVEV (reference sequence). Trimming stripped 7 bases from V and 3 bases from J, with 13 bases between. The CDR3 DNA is TGTGCCAGCAAGCGGCAAGGGGACTACGAGCAGTACTTC. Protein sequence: CASKRQGDYEQYF.

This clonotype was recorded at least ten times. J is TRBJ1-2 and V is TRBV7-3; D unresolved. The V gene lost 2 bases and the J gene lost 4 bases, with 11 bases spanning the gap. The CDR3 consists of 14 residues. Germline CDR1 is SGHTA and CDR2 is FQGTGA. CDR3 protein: CASSLDPGSYGYTF. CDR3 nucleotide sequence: TGTGCCAGCAGCTTAGATCCGGGAAGCTATGGCTACACCTTC.

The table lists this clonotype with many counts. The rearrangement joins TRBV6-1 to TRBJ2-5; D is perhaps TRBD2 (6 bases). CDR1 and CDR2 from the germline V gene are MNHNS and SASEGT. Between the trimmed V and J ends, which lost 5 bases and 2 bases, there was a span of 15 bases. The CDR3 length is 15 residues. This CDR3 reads CASSRGGAGQETQYF. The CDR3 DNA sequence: TGTGCCAGCAGTAGGGGCGGGGCCGGGCAAGAGACCCAGTACTTC.

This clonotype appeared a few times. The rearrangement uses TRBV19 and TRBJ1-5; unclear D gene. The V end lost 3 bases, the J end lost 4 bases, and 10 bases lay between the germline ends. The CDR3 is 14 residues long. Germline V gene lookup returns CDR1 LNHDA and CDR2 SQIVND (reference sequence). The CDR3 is CASSIGNRNQPQHF. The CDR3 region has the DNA TGTGCCAGTAGTATCGGGAACAGAAATCAGCCCCAGCATTTT.

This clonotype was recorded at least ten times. CDR3 region: CASSEHSGGAGETQYF. CDR3 nucleotides: TGTGCCAGCAGTGAACACAGCGGGGGGGCCGGGGAGACCCAGTACTTC. The J gene is TRBJ2-5, the V gene TRBV2, with 10 bases matching TRBD2. The CDR3 spans 16 residues. Germline assignment: CDR1 SNHLY and CDR2 FYNNEI. V trimming: 2 bases; J trimming: 5 bases; junction bases outside the gene matches: 8.

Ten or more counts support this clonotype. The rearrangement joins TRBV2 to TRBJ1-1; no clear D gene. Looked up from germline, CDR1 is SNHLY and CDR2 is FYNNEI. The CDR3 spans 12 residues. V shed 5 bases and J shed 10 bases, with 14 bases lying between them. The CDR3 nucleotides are TGTGCCAGCAGTACATCCGGCCTGGCAGCTTTCTTT. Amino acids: CASSTSGLAAFF.

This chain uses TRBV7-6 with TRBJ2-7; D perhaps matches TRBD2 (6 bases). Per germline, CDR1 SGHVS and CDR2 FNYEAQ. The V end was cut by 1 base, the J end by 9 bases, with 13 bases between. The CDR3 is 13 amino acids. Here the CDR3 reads CASSLDEERVQYF. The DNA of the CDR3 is TGTGCCAGCAGCTTAGACGAGGAGCGGGTGCAGTACTTC.

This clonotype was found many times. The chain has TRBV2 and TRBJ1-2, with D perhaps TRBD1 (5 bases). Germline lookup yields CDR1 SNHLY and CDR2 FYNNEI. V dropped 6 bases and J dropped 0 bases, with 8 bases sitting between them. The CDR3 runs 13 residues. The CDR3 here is CASRMGANYGYTF. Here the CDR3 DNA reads TGTGCCAGCAGAATGGGGGCTAACTATGGCTACACCTTC.

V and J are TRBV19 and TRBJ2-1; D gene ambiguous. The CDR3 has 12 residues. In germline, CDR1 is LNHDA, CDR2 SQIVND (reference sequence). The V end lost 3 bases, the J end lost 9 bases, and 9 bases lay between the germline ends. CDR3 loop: CASSMPIGEQFF. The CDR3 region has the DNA TGTGCCAGTAGTATGCCCATTGGTGAGCAGTTCTTC.

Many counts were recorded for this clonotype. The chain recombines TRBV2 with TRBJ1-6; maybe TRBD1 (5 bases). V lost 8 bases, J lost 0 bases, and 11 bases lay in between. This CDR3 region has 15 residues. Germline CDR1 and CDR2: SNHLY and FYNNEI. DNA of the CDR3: TGTGCCAGCGGGAGACAGAGCTCCTATAATTCACCCCTCCACTTT. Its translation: CASGRQSSYNSPLHF.